The 20 T cell receptor beta chains given below trace back to one sample, sequenced in a study of cytomegalovirus exposure and HLA in healthy donors. PCR used 60 Vbeta primers and 13 Jbeta primers. Assay used: immunoSEQ multiplex PCR; TCRdb lists only in-frame clones, some missing. In the table there are 150,000 to 200,000 clones, 86% of which are singletons. What was sequenced was PBMCs. The receptors derive from a woman aged 18 to 35 in good health and CMV-seronegative.

The rearrangement joins TRBV11-2 to TRBJ1-1; D gene ambiguous. The CDR3 loop spans 15 amino acids. V was shortened by 1 base and J by 1 base, with 10 bases between the two germline ends. Germline assignment: CDR1 SGHAT and CDR2 FQNNGV. CDR3 nucleotide sequence: TGTGCCAGCAGCTTAGGTAGACTCGAGAACACTGAAGCTTTCTTT. Translating gives CASSLGRLENTEAFF.

Written as DNA, the CDR3 is TGTGCCTGGCATTCGGGGTTCAGCTATGGCTACACCTTC. As protein: CAWHSGFSYGYTF. The chain couples TRBV30 to TRBJ1-2; D is undetermined. This CDR3 spans 13 amino acids. Germline V lookup: CDR1 GTSNPN, CDR2 SVGIG (reference sequence). The germline V and J ends were trimmed by 5 bases and 4 bases, with 14 bases remaining between them. The entire variable domain, with the rest obtained from reference TRBV30 and TRBJ1-2, is as follows: SQTIHQWPATLVQPVGSPLSLECTVEGTSNPNLYWYRQAAGRGLQLLFYSVGIGQISSEVPQNLSASRPQDRQFILSSKKLLLSDSGFYLCAWHSGFSYGYTFGSGTRLTVV.

This chain uses TRBV5-4 with TRBJ2-7, with 15 bases lining up with TRBD2. Germline CDR1 and CDR2: SGHNT and YYREEE (reference sequence). V gave up 4 bases and J gave up 2 bases; unmatched junction bases: 1. There are 15 residues in the CDR3. The CDR3 reads CASSRTSGRAYEQYF. The CDR3 nucleotides are TGTGCCAGCAGCCGGACTAGCGGGAGGGCCTACGAGCAGTACTTC. Using reference TRBV5-4 and TRBJ2-7 for the parts outside the CDR3, the full variable domain is ETGVTQSPTHLIKTRGQQVTLRCSSQSGHNTVSWYQQALGQGPQFIFQYYREEENGRGNFPPRFSGLQFPNYSSELNVNALELDDSALYLCASSRTSGRAYEQYFGPGTRLTVT.

V usage is TRBV19 and J usage is TRBJ2-7; 9 bases fit TRBD1. The V gene's germline CDR1 is LNHDA and CDR2 SQIVND (reference sequence). This CDR3 comprises 15 residues. V shed 6 bases, J shed 3 bases, and the junction held 9 bases outside the gene matches. The CDR3 bases are TGTGCCAGTAGGCCACAGGGGGCGAACCACTACGAGCAGTACTTC. It translates to CASRPQGANHYEQYF. Based on the CDR3 plus reference TRBV19 and TRBJ2-7, the full variable domain is DGGITQSPKYLFRKEGQNVTLSCEQNLNHDAMYWYRQDPGQGLRLIYYSQIVNDFQKGDIAEGYSVSREKKESFPLTVTSAQKNPTAFYLCASRPQGANHYEQYFGPGTRLTVT.

CDR3 nucleotide sequence: TGTGCCAGCAGCGCGGAAATCAGGGGGACTGAAGCTTTCTTT. It specifies CASSAEIRGTEAFF. The chain combines TRBV6-5 with TRBJ1-1; 7 bases align to TRBD1. Germline V gene data show CDR1 as MNHEY and CDR2 as SVGAGI. J gave up 5 bases and V 6 bases, and 9 bases lay outside the gene matches. The CDR3 runs 14 residues.

V and J are TRBV28 and TRBJ2-2; D might be TRBD1 (5 bases). V was pared by 5 bases and J by 2 bases, with 15 bases between. In germline, CDR1 is MDHEN, CDR2 SYDVKM. The CDR3 covers 16 residues. For the CDR3, the DNA is TGTGCCAGCAGTCCCCTCGACAGTTCCAACACCGGGGAGCTGTTTTTT. Protein product: CASSPLDSSNTGELFF.

This chain connects TRBV27 to TRBJ1-1; D might be TRBD1 (5 bases). Germline values: CDR1 MNHEY, CDR2 SMNVEV (reference sequence). The CDR3 totals 15 residues. Trimming removed 4 bases at V and 9 bases at J, with 21 bases between. Here the CDR3 reads CASSSGLGVALQAFF. The CDR3 nucleotides read TGTGCCAGCAGTTCCGGATTAGGGGTGGCACTCCAAGCTTTCTTT.

The chain recombines TRBV12-5 with TRBJ2-7; perhaps TRBD2 as D (7 bases). Germline V gene lookup returns CDR1 LGHNT and CDR2 FRNRAP. The CDR3 runs to 14 residues. V was clipped by 6 bases and J by 6 bases, with 18 bases between them. The CDR3 DNA is TGTGCTAGTGGGGCCCCCCGGGGGGCTGGCGAGCAGTACTTC. Translation gives CASGAPRGAGEQYF.

The V call is TRBV5-1, the J call TRBJ2-2; D is uncertain. Deletions cut 4 bases from V and 4 bases from J, with 17 bases between. This CDR3 comprises 16 residues. The V gene's germline CDR1 is SGHRS and CDR2 YFSETQ. CDR3 loop: CASSPVPDSLTGELFF. CDR3 nucleotide sequence: TGCGCCAGCAGCCCGGTCCCTGACTCCCTCACCGGGGAGCTGTTTTTT.

The chain recombines TRBV15 with TRBJ1-5; TRBD1 aligns across 10 bases. The CDR3 spans 16 residues. Trimming took 10 bases from V and 7 from J; bases not matched to a gene: 16. The V gene's germline CDR1 is LNHNV and CDR2 YYDKDF (reference sequence). The CDR3 DNA follows: TGTGCCATTTCAGCCGGGACAGGGGCCTGGGGACAGCCCCAGCATTTT. Its translation is CAISAGTGAWGQPQHF.

The V and J genes are TRBV27 and TRBJ2-7; 10 positions agree with TRBD2. Trimming took 8 bases from V and 0 from J; bases not matched to a gene: 22. Per the germline V gene, CDR1 is MNHEY and CDR2 is SMNVEV (reference sequence). The length of the CDR3 is 20 residues. CDR3 DNA: TGTGCCAGCGCGTCAAGGAACCGGGGAGATAGCGGGGGGACCTCCTACGAGCAGTACTTC. Translation: CASASRNRGDSGGTSYEQYF.

This rearrangement joins TRBV19 to TRBJ1-5; 7 bases match TRBD1. J gave up 7 bases and V 5 bases, and 5 bases lay outside the gene matches. Germline V gives CDR1 LNHDA, CDR2 SQIVND (reference sequence). The CDR3 extends over 13 amino acids. CDR3 DNA sequence: TGTGCCAGTAGTGCCCGACAGGGACAGCCCCAGCATTTT. Translating gives CASSARQGQPQHF.

This sequence joins TRBV4-1 and TRBJ2-2, with TRBD2 as a possible D gene (7 bases). The germline CDR1 and CDR2 sequences are MGHRA and YSYEKL. CDR3 size: 17 residues. V was shortened by 3 bases and J by 5 bases, with 19 bases between the two germline ends. The CDR3 loop is CASSQAGAATRTGELFF. CDR3 DNA: TGCGCCAGCAGCCAGGCGGGGGCCGCCACCAGGACCGGGGAGCTGTTTTTT.

The chain couples TRBV30 to TRBJ1-1; 9 bases are shared with TRBD1. CDR3 size: 13 residues. Germline CDR1 reads GTSNPN; CDR2 reads SVGIG (reference sequence). The junction had 7 bases not matched to a gene; V was cut back by 3 bases and J by 8 bases. CDR3 sequence: CAWSLTGGDEAFF. CDR3 bases: TGTGCCTGGAGCCTGACAGGGGGTGACGAAGCTTTCTTT.

This chain connects TRBV27 to TRBJ2-7; D is perhaps TRBD1 (5 bases). Germline V lookup: CDR1 MNHEY, CDR2 SMNVEV (reference sequence). V was clipped by 5 bases and J by 4 bases, with 12 bases between them. This CDR3 is 13 amino acids long. CDR3 residues: CASSPPDSYEQYF. The CDR3 bases are TGTGCCAGCAGTCCCCCCGACAGTTACGAGCAGTACTTC.

J is TRBJ2-3 and V is TRBV18; 9 positions agree with TRBD2. This CDR3 is 14 amino acids long. Germline V gives CDR1 KGHSH, CDR2 LQKENI. J was trimmed by 4 bases and V by 4 bases; bases with no gene match: 3. The CDR3 nucleotides are TGTGCCAGCTCACGTCGCGGGGGGGCAGATACGCAGTATTTT. Amino acids: CASSRRGGADTQYF.

The V call is TRBV27, the J call TRBJ1-2, with TRBD1 matching 8 bases. Germline lookup yields CDR1 MNHEY and CDR2 SMNVEV (reference sequence). The CDR3 is made up of 14 amino acids. Trimming cost V 2 bases and J 7 bases; bases outside gene matches: 6. CDR3 protein: CASSLRAGGFGYTF. CDR3 DNA sequence: TGTGCCAGCAGTTTACGGGCAGGGGGCTTTGGCTACACCTTC.

This clone was found once. The chain combines TRBV15 with TRBJ1-6, with 7 positions matching TRBD1. V was clipped by 3 bases and J by 7 bases; unmatched bases: 12. The CDR3 is made up of 17 amino acids. CDR1 LNHNV and CDR2 YYDKDF come from the germline V gene (reference sequence). CDR3 protein: CATSREDRFEGNSPLHF. CDR3 coding DNA: TGTGCCACCAGCAGGGAGGACAGGTTCGAGGGGAATTCACCCCTCCACTTT.

J is TRBJ2-7 and V is TRBV9; TRBD2 agrees at 11 bases. V shed 3 bases and J 1 base; nucleotides not matched to a gene: 3. There are 15 residues in the CDR3. Looked up from germline, CDR1 is SGDLS and CDR2 is YYNGEE. The CDR3 spells CASSASSGRSYEQYF. CDR3 bases: TGTGCCAGCAGCGCCTCTAGCGGGAGGTCCTACGAGCAGTACTTC.

This clone has at least ten counts. J is TRBJ1-1 and V is TRBV5-8, with D tentatively TRBD1 (6 bases). This CDR3 is built from 14 residues. The germline gives CDR1 SGHTS, CDR2 YDEGEE. The V end was cut by 1 base, the J end by 0 bases, with 7 bases between. The CDR3 loop is CASSLSGVNTEAFF. DNA for the CDR3: TGTGCCAGCAGCTTGTCAGGGGTGAACACTGAAGCTTTCTTT.